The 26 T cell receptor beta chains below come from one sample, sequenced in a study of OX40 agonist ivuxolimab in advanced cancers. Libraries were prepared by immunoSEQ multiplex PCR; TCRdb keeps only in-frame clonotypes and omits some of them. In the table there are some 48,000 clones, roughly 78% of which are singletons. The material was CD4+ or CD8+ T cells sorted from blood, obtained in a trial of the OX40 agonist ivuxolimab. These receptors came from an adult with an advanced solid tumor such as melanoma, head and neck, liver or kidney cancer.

CDR3 residues: CASSSGGTSTEAFF. In nucleotides, the CDR3 is TGTGCCAGCAGCTCCGGAGGGACTTCAACTGAAGCTTTCTTT. V is TRBV5-4 and J is TRBJ1-1; D perhaps matches TRBD1 (5 bases). Looked up from germline, CDR1 is SGHNT and CDR2 is YYREEE (reference sequence). The CDR3 has 14 amino acids. Trimming stripped 3 bases from V and 5 bases from J, with 14 bases between.

CDR3 protein: CASSEGSGGGGELFF. For the CDR3, the DNA is TGTGCCAGCAGTGAAGGTAGCGGGGGCGGAGGGGAGCTGTTTTTT. The chain couples TRBV6-1 to TRBJ2-2; 9 bases fit TRBD2. Germline V CDR1 and CDR2: MNHNS, SASEGT. V trimming: 1 base; J trimming: 8 bases; junction bases outside the gene matches: 5. The CDR3 has 15 amino acids.

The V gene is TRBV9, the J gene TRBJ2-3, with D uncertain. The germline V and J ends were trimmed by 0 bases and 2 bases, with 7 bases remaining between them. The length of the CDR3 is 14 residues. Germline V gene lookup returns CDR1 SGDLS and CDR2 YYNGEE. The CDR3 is CASSVGVSTDTQYF. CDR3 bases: TGTGCCAGCAGCGTAGGGGTTTCCACAGATACGCAGTATTTT.

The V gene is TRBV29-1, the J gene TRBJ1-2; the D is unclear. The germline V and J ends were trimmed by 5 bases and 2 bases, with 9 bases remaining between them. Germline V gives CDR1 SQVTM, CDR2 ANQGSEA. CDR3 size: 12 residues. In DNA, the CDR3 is TGCAGCGTTTGGCAGCCCAACTATGGCTACACCTTC. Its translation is CSVWQPNYGYTF.

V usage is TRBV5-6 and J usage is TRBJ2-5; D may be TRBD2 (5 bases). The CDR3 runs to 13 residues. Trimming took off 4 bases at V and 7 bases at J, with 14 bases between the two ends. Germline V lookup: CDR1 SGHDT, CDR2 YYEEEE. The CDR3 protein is CASSLITGGTQYF. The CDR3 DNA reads TGTGCCAGCAGCCTCATTACCGGAGGGACCCAGTACTTC. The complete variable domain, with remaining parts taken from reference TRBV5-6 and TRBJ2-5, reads DAGVTQSPTHLIKTRGQQVTLRCSPKSGHDTVSWYQQALGQGPQFIFQYYEEEERQRGNFPDRFSGHQFPNYSSELNVNALLLGDSALYLCASSLITGGTQYFGPGTRLLVL.

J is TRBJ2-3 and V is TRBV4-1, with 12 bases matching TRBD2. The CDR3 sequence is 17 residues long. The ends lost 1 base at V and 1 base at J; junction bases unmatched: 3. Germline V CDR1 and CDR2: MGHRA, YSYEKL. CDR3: CASSQGPSGGGTDTQYF. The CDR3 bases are TGCGCCAGCAGCCAAGGCCCTAGCGGGGGGGGCACAGATACGCAGTATTTT.

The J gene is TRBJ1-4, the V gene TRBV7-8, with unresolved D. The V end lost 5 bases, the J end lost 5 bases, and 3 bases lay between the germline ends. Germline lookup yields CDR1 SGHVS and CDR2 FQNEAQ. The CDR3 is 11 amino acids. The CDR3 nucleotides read TGTGCCAGCAGCCAGAATGAAAAACTGTTTTTT. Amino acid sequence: CASSQNEKLFF.

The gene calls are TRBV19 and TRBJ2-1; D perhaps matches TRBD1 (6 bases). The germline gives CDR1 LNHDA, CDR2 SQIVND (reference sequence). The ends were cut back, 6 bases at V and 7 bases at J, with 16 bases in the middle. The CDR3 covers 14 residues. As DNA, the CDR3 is TGTGCCAGTAGGCCGGGACACCCTTTGAATGAGCAGTTCTTC. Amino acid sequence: CASRPGHPLNEQFF.

This chain's CDR3 is CSVGSGEETQYF. For the CDR3, the DNA is TGCAGCGTTGGTTCAGGGGAAGAGACCCAGTACTTC. This chain links TRBV29-1 with TRBJ2-5, with D perhaps TRBD1 (6 bases). This CDR3 comprises 12 residues. Germline V gives CDR1 SQVTM, CDR2 ANQGSEA. Trimming removed 4 bases from V and 3 bases from J, with 9 bases in between.

The CDR3 DNA sequence: TGTGCCGCTGGGCGGATGAACACTGAAGCTTTCTTT. Protein product: CAAGRMNTEAFF. The chain employs TRBV6-5 and TRBJ1-1; D unresolved. The CDR3 has 12 residues. V shed 11 bases and J shed 0 bases, with 10 bases lying between them. In germline, CDR1 is MNHEY, CDR2 SVGAGI.

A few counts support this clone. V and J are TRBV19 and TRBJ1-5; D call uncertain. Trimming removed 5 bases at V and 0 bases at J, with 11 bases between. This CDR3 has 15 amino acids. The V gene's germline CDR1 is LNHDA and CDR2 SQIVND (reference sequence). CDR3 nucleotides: TGTGCCAGTAGTCCTGGGGATGGTAGCAATCAGCCCCAGCATTTT. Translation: CASSPGDGSNQPQHF.

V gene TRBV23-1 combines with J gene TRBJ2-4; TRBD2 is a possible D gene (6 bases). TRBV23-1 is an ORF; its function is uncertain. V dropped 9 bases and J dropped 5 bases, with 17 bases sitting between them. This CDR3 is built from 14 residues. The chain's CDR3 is CARGGPRVENIQYF. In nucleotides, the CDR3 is TGCGCCAGGGGGGGACCACGGGTGGAAAACATTCAGTACTTC.

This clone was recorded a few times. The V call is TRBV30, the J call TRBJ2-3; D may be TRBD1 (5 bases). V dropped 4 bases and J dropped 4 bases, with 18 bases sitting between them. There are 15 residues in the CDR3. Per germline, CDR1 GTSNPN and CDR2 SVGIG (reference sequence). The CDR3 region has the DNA TGTGCCTGGACCCCCCAAAGGGGTCTCGCAGATACGCAGTATTTT. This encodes CAWTPQRGLADTQYF.

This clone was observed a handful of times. CDR3 in DNA: TGTGCCAGCAGACCGGGACAGGGCTTCGACGAGCAGTACTTC. Encoded protein: CASRPGQGFDEQYF. The chain links TRBV7-2 to TRBJ2-7; the match to TRBD1 covers 9 bases. CDR1 is SGHTA, CDR2 FQGNSA, per germline. V lost 6 bases, J lost 5 bases, and 8 bases stayed unmatched. The CDR3 is 14 residues long.

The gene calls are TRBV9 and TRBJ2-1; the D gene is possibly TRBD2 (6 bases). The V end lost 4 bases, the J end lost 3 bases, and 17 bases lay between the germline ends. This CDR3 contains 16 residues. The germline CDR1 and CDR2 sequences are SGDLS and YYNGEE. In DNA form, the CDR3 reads TGTGCCAGCAGCACCCGGTCCGGGAGCCTCTACAATGAGCAGTTCTTC. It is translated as CASSTRSGSLYNEQFF.

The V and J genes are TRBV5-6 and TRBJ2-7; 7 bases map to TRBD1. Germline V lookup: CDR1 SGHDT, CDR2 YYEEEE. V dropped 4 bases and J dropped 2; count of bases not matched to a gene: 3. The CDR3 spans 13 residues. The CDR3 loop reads CASSPGTAYEQYF. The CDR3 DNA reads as TGTGCCAGCAGCCCGGGGACAGCCTACGAGCAGTACTTC.

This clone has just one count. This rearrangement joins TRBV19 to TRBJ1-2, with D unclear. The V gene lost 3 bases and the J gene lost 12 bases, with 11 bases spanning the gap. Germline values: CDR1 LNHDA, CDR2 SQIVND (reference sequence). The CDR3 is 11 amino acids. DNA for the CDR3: TGTGCCAGTAGTATGGGTTTTCTCCACACCTTC. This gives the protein CASSMGFLHTF. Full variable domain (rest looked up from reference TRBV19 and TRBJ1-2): DGGITQSPKYLFRKEGQNVTLSCEQNLNHDAMYWYRQDPGQGLRLIYYSQIVNDFQKGDIAEGYSVSREKKESFPLTVTSAQKNPTAFYLCASSMGFLHTFGSGTRLTVV.

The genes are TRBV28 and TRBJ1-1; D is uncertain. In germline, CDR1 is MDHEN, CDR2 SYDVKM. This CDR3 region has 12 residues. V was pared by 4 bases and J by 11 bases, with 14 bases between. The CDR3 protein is CASSSTYLGAFF. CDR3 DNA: TGTGCCAGCAGTTCTACTTATCTTGGCGCTTTCTTT.

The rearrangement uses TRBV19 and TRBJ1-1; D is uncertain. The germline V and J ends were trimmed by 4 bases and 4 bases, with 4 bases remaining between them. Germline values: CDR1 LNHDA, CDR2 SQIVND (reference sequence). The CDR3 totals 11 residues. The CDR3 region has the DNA TGTGCCAGTAGTAGGCCCACTGAAGCTTTCTTT. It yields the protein CASSRPTEAFF.

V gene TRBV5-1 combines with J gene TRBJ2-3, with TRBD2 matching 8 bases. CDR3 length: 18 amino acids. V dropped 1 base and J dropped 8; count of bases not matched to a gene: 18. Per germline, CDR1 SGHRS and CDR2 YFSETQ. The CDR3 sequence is CASSLREAGGLSLATQYF. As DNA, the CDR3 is TGCGCCAGCAGCTTGAGGGAGGCGGGGGGACTCTCCCTCGCTACGCAGTATTTT.

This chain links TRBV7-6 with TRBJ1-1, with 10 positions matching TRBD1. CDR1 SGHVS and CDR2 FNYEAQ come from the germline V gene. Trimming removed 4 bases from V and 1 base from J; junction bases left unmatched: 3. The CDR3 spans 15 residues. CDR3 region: CASSSRTGGNTEAFF. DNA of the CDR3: TGTGCCAGCAGCTCGAGGACAGGGGGGAACACTGAAGCTTTCTTT.

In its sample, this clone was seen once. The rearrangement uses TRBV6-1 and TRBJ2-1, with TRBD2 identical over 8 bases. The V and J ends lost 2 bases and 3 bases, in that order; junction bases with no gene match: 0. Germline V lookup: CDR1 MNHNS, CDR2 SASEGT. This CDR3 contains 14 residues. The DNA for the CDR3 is TGTGCCAGCAGTGAAACTAGCGGCTACAATGAGCAGTTCTTC. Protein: CASSETSGYNEQFF.

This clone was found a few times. CDR3 sequence: CASSFLGKVGELFF. CDR3 coding DNA: TGTGCCAGCAGCTTTCTAGGGAAGGTCGGGGAGCTGTTTTTT. This chain uses TRBV7-2 with TRBJ2-2, with D unclear. V was clipped by 3 bases and J by 7 bases, with 12 bases between them. Germline V gene sequence: CDR1 SGHTA, CDR2 FQGNSA. This CDR3 spans 14 amino acids.

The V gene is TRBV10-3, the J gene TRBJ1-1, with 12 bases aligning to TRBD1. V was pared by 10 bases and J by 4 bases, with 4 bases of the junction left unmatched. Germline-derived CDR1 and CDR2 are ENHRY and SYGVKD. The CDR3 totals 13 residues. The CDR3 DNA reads TGTGCCACCGGGACAGGGGGCCTCACTGAAGCTTTCTTT. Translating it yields CATGTGGLTEAFF.

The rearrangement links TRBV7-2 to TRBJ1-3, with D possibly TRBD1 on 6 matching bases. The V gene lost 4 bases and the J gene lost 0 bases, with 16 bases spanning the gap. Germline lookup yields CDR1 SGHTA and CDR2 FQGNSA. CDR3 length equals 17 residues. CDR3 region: CASSSKTGTSSGNTIYF. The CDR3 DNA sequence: TGTGCCAGCAGCTCGAAGACAGGAACCAGCTCTGGAAACACCATATATTTT. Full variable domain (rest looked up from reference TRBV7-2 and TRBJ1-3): GAGVSQSPSNKVTEKGKDVELRCDPISGHTALYWYRQSLGQGLEFLIYFQGNSAPDKSGLPSDRFSAERTGGSVSTLTIQRTQQEDSAVYLCASSSKTGTSSGNTIYFGEGSWLTVV.

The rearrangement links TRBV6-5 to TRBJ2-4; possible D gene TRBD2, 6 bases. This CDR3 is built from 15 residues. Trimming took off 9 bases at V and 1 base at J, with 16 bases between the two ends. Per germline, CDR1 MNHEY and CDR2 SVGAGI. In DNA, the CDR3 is TGTGCCAGGACATTCCGGGGGTTGGCCAAAAACATTCAGTACTTC. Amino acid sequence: CARTFRGLAKNIQYF.